The 28 T cell receptor beta chains below all came from one sample that was sequenced in a study of CD4 T cells in relation to SARS-CoV-2 and coronaviruses. Profiled with immunoSEQ multiplex PCR; TCRdb holds only in-frame clones, not every one. Of tens of thousands of clones listed, approximately 70% were seen once; the top ten hold 20% to 25%. Their antigens are not known. CD4+ T cells from unexposed donors were obtained before the COVID-19 pandemic (2011-2018). Isolation of CD4+ T cells took place after approximately 11 days in culture. The specimen sequenced was CD4+ T cells from PBMCs, cultured in vitro. The receptors come from a human donor in good health.

The chain recombines TRBV19 with TRBJ1-1; tentative D call: TRBD1 (6 bases). This CDR3 region has 16 residues. In germline, CDR1 is LNHDA, CDR2 SQIVND (reference sequence). The V gene lost 3 bases and the J gene lost 6 bases, with 20 bases spanning the gap. CDR3: CASSMKDRGGSPEAFF. The CDR3, as DNA: TGTGCCAGTAGTATGAAGGATAGGGGGGGATCCCCTGAAGCTTTCTTT.

The V call is TRBV2, the J call TRBJ2-7; D is perhaps TRBD2 (5 bases). Trimming removed 7 bases at V and 3 bases at J, with 13 bases between. The CDR3 covers 13 residues. Germline V gene lookup returns CDR1 SNHLY and CDR2 FYNNEI. CDR3 nucleotide sequence: TGTGCCAGCAACGAGGGTCCCGGCTACGAGCAGTACTTC. The encoded protein is CASNEGPGYEQYF.

V is TRBV6-2 or TRBV6-3 and J is TRBJ2-7; D unresolved. The CDR3 has 14 amino acids. Trimming removed 2 bases at V and 3 bases at J, with 11 bases between. Looked up from germline, CDR1 is MNHEY and CDR2 is SVGEGT. The CDR3 nucleotides read TGTGCCAGCAGTTACGATCTGGGGTTCTACGAGCAGTACTTC. As protein: CASSYDLGFYEQYF.

The V and J genes are TRBV6-2 or TRBV6-3 and TRBJ2-1, with 7 nucleotides matching TRBD1. Germline trimming cut 6 bases from V and 6 bases from J; bases unmatched to any gene: 2. This CDR3 region has 12 residues. The germline V gene encodes CDR1 MNHEY and CDR2 SVGEGT. Written as DNA, the CDR3 is TGTGCCAGCAGCCGACAGGGCAATGAGCAGTTCTTC. This gives the protein CASSRQGNEQFF.

This clone was counted only a few times. The V and J genes are TRBV4-1 and TRBJ2-7, with TRBD1 matching 10 bases. In germline, CDR1 is MGHRA, CDR2 YSYEKL. V lost 6 bases to trimming and J lost 2 bases; unmatched junction nucleotides: 4. The CDR3 runs to 14 residues. The CDR3 is CASSRDRGPYEQYF. As DNA, the CDR3 is TGCGCCAGCAGTCGGGACAGGGGCCCCTACGAGCAGTACTTC.

This clone was observed a few times. The chain combines TRBV5-1 with TRBJ2-7; D may be TRBD1 (6 bases). V shed 3 bases and J shed 2 bases, with 9 bases lying between them. The CDR3 is 13 residues long. CDR1 SGHRS and CDR2 YFSETQ come from the germline V gene. CDR3: CASSWDKTYEQYF. In nucleotides, the CDR3 is TGCGCCAGCAGCTGGGACAAGACCTACGAGCAGTACTTC. Complete variable domain (other parts from reference TRBV5-1 and TRBJ2-7): KAGVTQTPRYLIKTRGQQVTLSCSPISGHRSVSWYQQTPGQGLQFLFEYFSETQRNKGNFPGRFSGRQFSNSRSEMNVSTLELGDSALYLCASSWDKTYEQYFGPGTRLTVT.

The chain has TRBV11-1 and TRBJ1-3; D perhaps matches TRBD1 (6 bases). The V gene's germline CDR1 is SGHAT and CDR2 FQDESV (reference sequence). The CDR3 has 14 residues. Trimming left V 4 bases short and J 0 bases short, with 7 bases between. CDR3 residues: CASSSQGSGNTIYF. The CDR3 DNA sequence: TGTGCCAGCAGCTCACAGGGCTCTGGAAACACCATATATTTT.

This clone was seen more than once but under ten times. The chain combines TRBV19 with TRBJ2-7, with TRBD1 matching over 9 bases. This CDR3 comprises 15 residues. The trim removed 5 bases at V and 3 bases at J, leaving 8 bases unmatched. Germline CDR1 is LNHDA and CDR2 is SQIVND (reference sequence). The CDR3 loop reads CASSPRTGANYEQYF. In DNA, the CDR3 is TGTGCCAGTAGTCCGAGGACAGGGGCCAACTACGAGCAGTACTTC.

This clone was counted a few times. The chain links TRBV7-9 to TRBJ2-2; no reliable D call. Looked up from germline, CDR1 is SEHNR and CDR2 is FQNEAQ (reference sequence). The CDR3 has 11 residues. V lost 4 bases and J lost 13, with 10 bases in between. This CDR3 reads CASSWRPGLFF. The CDR3 DNA reads TGTGCCAGCAGCTGGCGCCCAGGGCTGTTTTTT.

The sample holds a few counts of this clone. This rearrangement joins TRBV18 to TRBJ2-7, with a tentative D call TRBD1 (6 bases). V dropped 3 bases and J dropped 7 bases, with 19 bases sitting between them. The CDR3 has 15 amino acids. The germline V gene has CDR1 KGHSH and CDR2 LQKENI. CDR3 region: CASSPFPGLQGEQYF. In DNA form, the CDR3 reads TGTGCCAGCTCACCTTTCCCGGGGCTTCAGGGGGAGCAGTACTTC.

The chain uses TRBV3-1 (or the pseudogene TRBV3-2) and TRBJ2-5; tentatively, D is TRBD1 or TRBD2 (5 bases each). Trimming left V 0 bases short and J 0 bases short, with 8 bases between. CDR1 and CDR2 (germline): LGHDT, YNNKEL (reference sequence). The CDR3 extends over 15 amino acids. The CDR3 protein is CASSQDPGHQETQYF. CDR3 sequence (DNA): TGTGCCAGCAGCCAAGATCCGGGGCACCAAGAGACCCAGTACTTC.

This chain links TRBV27 with TRBJ1-1; 8 bases agree with TRBD1. The ends lost 6 bases at V and 7 bases at J; junction bases unmatched: 13. Germline CDR1 is MNHEY and CDR2 is SMNVEV (reference sequence). The CDR3 extends over 15 amino acids. Here the CDR3 reads CASRDWTGPYDEAFF. Here the CDR3 DNA reads TGTGCCAGCAGGGATTGGACAGGGCCATATGATGAAGCTTTCTTT.

This clone appeared a few times. The chain recombines TRBV19 with TRBJ1-1, with no clear D. The V gene's germline CDR1 is LNHDA and CDR2 SQIVND (reference sequence). The CDR3 length is 14 residues. The V and J ends lost 1 base and 0 bases respectively, with 6 bases between them. CDR3 residues: CASSIGTVNTEAFF. The CDR3 DNA follows: TGTGCCAGTAGTATAGGGACGGTGAACACTGAAGCTTTCTTT.

The V call is TRBV11-2, the J call TRBJ2-3, with D maybe TRBD2 (5 bases). This CDR3 has 16 amino acids. The germline V gene has CDR1 SGHAT and CDR2 FQNNGV. The V gene lost 5 bases and the J gene lost 4 bases, with 19 bases spanning the gap. The CDR3, as DNA: TGTGCCAGCAGCGTACAAAGAGCAGCCGGGGCAGATACGCAGTATTTT. Translation: CASSVQRAAGADTQYF. The whole variable domain, remainder taken from reference TRBV11-2 and TRBJ2-3, is EAGVAQSPRYKIIEKRQSVAFWCNPISGHATLYWYQQILGQGPKLLIQFQNNGVVDDSQLPKDRFSAERLKGVDSTLKIQPAKLEDSAVYLCASSVQRAAGADTQYFGPGTRLTVL.

The chain is built from TRBV5-1 and TRBJ1-5, with a weak D call TRBD1 (5 bases). Germline CDR1 is SGHRS and CDR2 is YFSETQ. The CDR3 runs to 15 residues. The V and J ends lost 4 bases and 0 bases respectively, with 11 bases between them. The CDR3 here is CASSPQGDSNQPQHF. The DNA for the CDR3 is TGCGCCAGCAGCCCTCAGGGCGATAGCAATCAGCCCCAGCATTTT.

This clone was picked up a small number of times. This sequence joins TRBV9 and TRBJ1-1; 7 bases map to TRBD1. Losses at the gene ends were 4 bases for V and 0 bases for J; bases not matched to a gene: 9. The CDR3 length is 16 residues. CDR1 SGDLS and CDR2 YYNGEE come from the germline V gene. The CDR3 nucleotides are TGTGCCAGCAGCACCCGACAGGGTCCCCTGAACACTGAAGCTTTCTTT. It encodes CASSTRQGPLNTEAFF.

The chain couples TRBV7-2 to TRBJ1-5, with D hard to call. Looked up from germline, CDR1 is SGHTA and CDR2 is FQGNSA. This CDR3 region has 15 residues. V lost 5 bases and J 1 base, leaving 12 bases between the germline ends. DNA for the CDR3: TGTGCCAGCAGCCCCCAAAGCCTCAGCAATCAGCCCCAGCATTTT. Its protein product is CASSPQSLSNQPQHF.

Sample share makes this clone medium-sized. DNA for the CDR3: TGTGCCAGCAGCCCACTACAGAAGGAGATCGGTACGCAGTATTTT. This codes for CASSPLQKEIGTQYF. The gene calls are TRBV13 and TRBJ2-3; D gene unclear. The CDR3 runs to 15 residues. Trimming stripped 5 bases from V and 8 bases from J, with 20 bases between. Germline assignment: CDR1 PRHDT and CDR2 FYEKMQ (reference sequence). The full variable domain, completed using reference TRBV13 and TRBJ2-3, is AAGVIQSPRHLIKEKRETATLKCYPIPRHDTVYWYQQGPGQDPQFLISFYEKMQSDKGSIPDRFSAQQFSDYHSELNMSSLELGDSALYFCASSPLQKEIGTQYFGPGTRLTVL.

The chain combines TRBV18 with TRBJ2-7; tentatively, D is TRBD2 (5 bases). The CDR3 is 14 residues long. Germline-derived CDR1 and CDR2 are KGHSH and LQKENI. Trimming took 3 bases from V and 2 from J, leaving 11 bases between them. CDR3 residues: CASSPEAGTYEQYF. CDR3 DNA: TGTGCCAGCTCACCCGAAGCCGGGACCTACGAGCAGTACTTC.

This sequence joins TRBV29-1 and TRBJ2-7, with 8 bases fitting TRBD2. The V segment lost 4 bases and the J segment 3 bases; nucleotides outside the gene matches: 8. Germline V gene lookup returns CDR1 SQVTM and CDR2 ANQGSEA. The CDR3 contains 14 residues. The CDR3 DNA reads as TGCAGCGTTGCCTCGGGGGGGGTGGGCTACGAGCAGTACTTC. Translating gives CSVASGGVGYEQYF.

This clone was seen only a few times. The chain combines TRBV9 with TRBJ2-3; D is tentatively TRBD1 or TRBD2 (6 bases each). The CDR3 is 16 residues long. CDR1 is SGDLS and CDR2 is YYNGEE in the germline V gene. The germline V and J ends were trimmed by 0 bases and 2 bases, with 13 bases remaining between them. The DNA for the CDR3 is TGTGCCAGCAGCGTAGCGGGCCGGGGGCCCACAGATACGCAGTATTTT. It codes for CASSVAGRGPTDTQYF.

This clone occurred a few times. The rearrangement uses TRBV7-9 and TRBJ2-7; D gene ambiguous. Per germline, CDR1 SEHNR and CDR2 FQNEAQ (reference sequence). V was trimmed by 6 bases and J by 8 bases, leaving 20 bases between them. This CDR3 has 14 amino acids. The CDR3 sequence is CASSTGSSLYKQYF. The CDR3 DNA sequence: TGTGCCAGCAGTACGGGTTCCTCCCTTTACAAGCAGTACTTC.

J is TRBJ1-3 and V is TRBV18; 8 bases are shared with TRBD1. J gave up 2 bases and V 3 bases, and 6 bases lay outside the gene matches. CDR1 and CDR2 (germline): KGHSH, LQKENI. The CDR3 spans 16 residues. DNA for the CDR3: TGTGCCAGCTCACCTAGCAGGGGGCTAACTGGAAACACCATATATTTT. This codes for CASSPSRGLTGNTIYF.

The gene calls are TRBV4-1 and TRBJ1-6, with 8 bases matching TRBD1. J gave up 14 bases and V 7 bases, and 19 bases lay outside the gene matches. In germline, CDR1 is MGHRA, CDR2 YSYEKL. This CDR3 comprises 16 residues. For the CDR3, the DNA is TGCGCCAGCAACGCCGAATCAGGGGGCCCATGGTGGACCCTCCACTTT. Protein sequence: CASNAESGGPWWTLHF.

The V gene is TRBV21-1, the J gene TRBJ2-2; the tabulated D call, TRBD1, remains unverified against the DNA. TRBV21-1 is marked as a pseudogene. This CDR3 is 18 amino acids long. The CDR3 loop reads CASSKVSFRGKSTGELFF. The CDR3 nucleotides read TGTGCCAGCAGCAAAGTGAGCTTTAGGGGTAAGAGCACCGGGGAGCTGTTTTTT.

This clone was counted once. This chain uses TRBV4-3 with TRBJ1-5; D gene unclear. There are 16 residues in the CDR3. Germline loops: CDR1 LGHNA, CDR2 YSLEER. Trimming removed 1 base at V and 0 bases at J, with 10 bases between. CDR3 in DNA: TGCGCCAGCAGCCAAGTTTGGGGATATAGCAATCAGCCCCAGCATTTT. Translating it yields CASSQVWGYSNQPQHF.

V and J are TRBV7-9 and TRBJ1-1, with D perhaps matching TRBD1 (5 bases). The CDR3 consists of 13 residues. The V end was cut by 5 bases, the J end by 4 bases, with 11 bases between. The germline V gene has CDR1 SEHNR and CDR2 FQNEAQ (reference sequence). In DNA form, the CDR3 reads TGTGCCAGCAGCGTCCGGGACCGCACTGAAGCTTTCTTT. Its translation: CASSVRDRTEAFF.

This clone has only a few counts. The chain recombines TRBV11-2 with TRBJ1-2, with 8 bases that match TRBD1. The V and J ends lost 5 bases and 8 bases, in that order; junction bases with no gene match: 10. The CDR3 covers 14 residues. Germline V gene sequence: CDR1 SGHAT, CDR2 FQNNGV. The CDR3, as DNA: TGTGCCAGCAGCCAGATCAGGGGGCGGCAAGGCTACACCTTC. It yields the protein CASSQIRGRQGYTF.